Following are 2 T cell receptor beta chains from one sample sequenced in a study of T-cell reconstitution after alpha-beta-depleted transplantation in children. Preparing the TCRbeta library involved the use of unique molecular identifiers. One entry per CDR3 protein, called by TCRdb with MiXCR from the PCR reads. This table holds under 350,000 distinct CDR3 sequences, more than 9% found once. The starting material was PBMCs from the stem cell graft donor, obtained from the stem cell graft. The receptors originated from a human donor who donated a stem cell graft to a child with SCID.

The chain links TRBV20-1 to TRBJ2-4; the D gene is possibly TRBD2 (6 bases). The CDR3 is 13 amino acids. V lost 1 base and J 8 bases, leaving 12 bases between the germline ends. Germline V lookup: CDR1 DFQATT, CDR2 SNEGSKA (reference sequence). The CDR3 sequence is CSARAAGSDIQYF. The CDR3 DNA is TGCAGTGCTAGAGCCGCGGGGAGTGACATTCAGTACTTC.

The CDR3 spells CASSFVAGGNEQFF. The CDR3 DNA sequence: TGTGCCAGCAGTTTTGTTGCAGGGGGCAATGAGCAGTTCTTC. The V gene is TRBV12-3 or TRBV12-4, the J gene TRBJ2-1; TRBD1 aligns across 7 bases. The CDR3 spans 14 residues. Unmatched junction bases numbered 5, after V lost 3 bases and J lost 6 bases.